These 20 T cell receptor beta chains were all obtained from the same sample, sequenced in a study of post-analysis software for immune sequencing data. General observations from the study: Controls had lower frequencies than patients of about 5 TRBV segments, which included TRBV5-6, TRBV5-1 and TRBV20-1.

Included in the TCR beta cDNA libraries were unique molecular identifiers. Each CDR3 protein gets one entry after TCRdb re-called the PCR reads with MiXCR. The table records about 770,000 distinct CDR3 sequences, about half of them present only once. These receptors lack a known antigen. The specimen sequenced was blood. These receptors originate from a girl between 5 and 17 years old with multiple sclerosis.

The chain has TRBV7-3 and TRBJ1-1; tentative D call: TRBD1 (5 bases). There are 17 residues in the CDR3. V dropped 1 base and J dropped 1 base, with 16 bases sitting between them. The germline gives CDR1 SGHTA, CDR2 FQGTGA. The CDR3 coding sequence is TGTGCCAGCAGCTTAAGGGGCGATATAGTAGGGAACACTGAAGCTTTCTTT. This encodes CASSLRGDIVGNTEAFF.

This clonotype appeared a few times. The V gene is TRBV12-3 or TRBV12-4, the J gene TRBJ2-5; 7 bases match TRBD2. With V trimmed by 2 bases and J by 4 bases, 4 bases remained unmatched. This CDR3 has 14 amino acids. This chain's CDR3 is CASSLSAGVETQYF. In nucleotides, the CDR3 is TGTGCCAGCAGTTTATCTGCGGGAGTAGAGACCCAGTACTTC.

In this sample, this clonotype turned up once. At one of its ends the junction is not consistent with the germline gene, which may arise from a read error. V and J are TRBV10-3 and TRBJ2-7, with 9 bases aligning to TRBD2. The CDR3 is 12 amino acids. The germline V gene encodes CDR1 ENHRY and CDR2 SYGVKD. The CDR3 bases are TGTGCCATTACGACTAGCGGCTACGTGCAGTACTTC. Its translation: CAITTSGYVQYF.

The V call is TRBV20-1, the J call TRBJ2-1; TRBD2 is a possible D gene (5 bases). CDR1 and CDR2 (germline): DFQATT, SNEGSKA (reference sequence). V was cut by 1 base and J by 10 bases, with 11 bases left in between. CDR3 length: 12 residues. The CDR3 loop reads CSARGRSYEQFF. The CDR3 nucleotides read TGCAGTGCTAGAGGGAGGTCCTACGAGCAGTTCTTC.

This chain uses TRBV30 with TRBJ2-7; either TRBD1 or TRBD2 may supply D (5 bases each). Germline V gene lookup returns CDR1 GTSNPN and CDR2 SVGIG (reference sequence). V lost 2 bases to trimming and J lost 3 bases, with 11 bases between them. CDR3 length: 13 amino acids. The CDR3 DNA reads as TGTGCCTGGAGTACCGGGACGAACTACGAGCAGTACTTC. It codes for CAWSTGTNYEQYF.

The V call is TRBV7-6, the J call TRBJ2-2; 11 bases agree with TRBD2. Germline trimming cut 5 bases from V and 2 bases from J; bases unmatched to any gene: 4. CDR3 size: 16 residues. CDR1 is SGHVS, CDR2 FNYEAQ, per germline. Here the CDR3 reads CASSTGLAGNTGELFF. CDR3 DNA sequence: TGTGCCAGCAGCACCGGACTAGCGGGCAACACCGGGGAGCTGTTTTTT.

This clonotype was detected only a few times. This sequence joins TRBV7-8 and TRBJ2-1; D is uncertain. This CDR3 comprises 12 residues. Germline-derived CDR1 and CDR2 are SGHVS and FQNEAQ. V shed 8 bases and J shed 8 bases, with 13 bases lying between them. The DNA for the CDR3 is TGTGCCAGCGGTCCTGGTTGGGATGAGCAGTTCTTC. Translation gives CASGPGWDEQFF.

A few counts support this clonotype. This chain connects TRBV4-2 to TRBJ2-7, with a possible D match to TRBD2 (6 bases). CDR1 is LGHNA, CDR2 YNFKEQ, per germline. V lost 2 bases to trimming and J lost 2 bases, with 10 bases between them. This CDR3 is 14 amino acids long. CDR3 region: CASSQNSGPYEQYF. For the CDR3, the DNA is TGTGCCAGCAGCCAAAACAGCGGGCCCTACGAGCAGTACTTC.

CDR3 amino acids: CSARPSGRNTGELFF. CDR3 bases: TGCAGTGCTAGACCTAGCGGGAGGAACACCGGGGAGCTGTTTTTT. V usage is TRBV20-1 and J usage is TRBJ2-2; 10 bases match TRBD2. V was pared by 2 bases and J by 1 base, with 1 base of the junction left unmatched. Germline-derived CDR1 and CDR2 are DFQATT and SNEGSKA (reference sequence). CDR3 length equals 15 residues.

Here the CDR3 DNA reads TGCAGTGCTAGAATAGCGGGAGATTTTTCCGAGCAGTACTTC. This translates into CSARIAGDFSEQYF. J is TRBJ2-5 and V is TRBV20-1, with 9 bases identical to TRBD2. The end of the DNA is better explained by TRBJ2-7, so the J call may be wrong. Germline V CDR1 and CDR2: DFQATT, SNEGSKA (reference sequence). The CDR3 consists of 14 residues.

The rearrangement uses TRBV29-1 and TRBJ1-1, with D unclear. V lost 4 bases, J lost 4 bases, and 10 bases lay in between. This CDR3 contains 12 residues. Per the germline V gene, CDR1 is SQVTM and CDR2 is ANQGSEA. The CDR3 DNA reads TGCAGCGTTGTGTTCGGTCTCACTGAAGCTTTCTTT. Protein sequence: CSVVFGLTEAFF.

This rearrangement joins TRBV20-1 to TRBJ2-5, with 10 bases identical to TRBD1. This CDR3 has 16 amino acids. Per the germline V gene, CDR1 is DFQATT and CDR2 is SNEGSKA (reference sequence). V was clipped by 1 base and J by 1 base; unmatched bases: 6. CDR3 loop: CSARVRTGGPQETQYF. CDR3 coding DNA: TGCAGTGCTAGAGTTCGGACAGGGGGACCCCAAGAGACCCAGTACTTC.

The chain joins TRBV29-1 to TRBJ2-7; 7 bases fit TRBD1. Germline V CDR1 and CDR2: SQVTM, ANQGSEA. The CDR3 contains 15 residues. J lost 1 base, V lost 4 bases, and 10 bases had no gene match. CDR3 amino acids: CSVGDRPGQSYEQYF. In DNA form, the CDR3 reads TGCAGCGTTGGGGACAGACCGGGACAATCCTACGAGCAGTACTTC.

The chain combines TRBV28 with TRBJ1-5; 11 bases fit TRBD1. CDR3 size: 16 residues. CDR1 MDHEN and CDR2 SYDVKM come from the germline V gene. The V segment lost 5 bases and the J segment 0 bases; nucleotides outside the gene matches: 3. CDR3 nucleotides: TGTGCCAGCAGTCCTGGGACAGGGGGTAGCAATCAGCCCCAGCATTTT. It encodes CASSPGTGGSNQPQHF.

This clonotype was counted at least ten times. The chain combines TRBV29-1 with TRBJ1-2; 11 nucleotides align to TRBD1. The CDR3 covers 13 residues. In germline, CDR1 is SQVTM, CDR2 ANQGSEA. The V segment lost 6 bases and the J segment 3 bases; nucleotides outside the gene matches: 3. The CDR3 DNA reads as TGCAGCGTCGGACAGGGGGCGGACTATGGCTACACCTTC. Translated: CSVGQGADYGYTF.

The V and J genes are TRBV9 and TRBJ2-1; D is unclear. CDR1 and CDR2 (germline): SGDLS, YYNGEE. The CDR3 covers 15 residues. V was trimmed by 3 bases and J by 0 bases, leaving 10 bases between them. The CDR3: CASSELYGSYNEQFF. The CDR3 DNA reads TGTGCCAGCAGCGAATTATATGGCTCCTACAATGAGCAGTTCTTC.

The V call is TRBV11-2, the J call TRBJ1-2; D gene uncertain. Germline CDR1 SGHAT, CDR2 FQNNGV. V lost 2 bases and J lost 8, with 21 bases in between. The CDR3 covers 16 residues. CDR3 in DNA: TGTGCCAGCAGCTTAAGACGGGCAGAGGTCCTCGGCGGCTACACCTTC. Protein: CASSLRRAEVLGGYTF. The whole variable domain, remainder taken from reference TRBV11-2 and TRBJ1-2, is EAGVAQSPRYKIIEKRQSVAFWCNPISGHATLYWYQQILGQGPKLLIQFQNNGVVDDSQLPKDRFSAERLKGVDSTLKIQPAKLEDSAVYLCASSLRRAEVLGGYTFGSGTRLTVV.

The rearrangement uses TRBV3-1 and TRBJ1-1, with 7 bases identical to TRBD1. Germline lookup yields CDR1 LGHDT and CDR2 YNNKEL (reference sequence). V was clipped by 1 base and J by 0 bases; unmatched bases: 5. The CDR3 runs to 16 residues. The CDR3 DNA is TGTGCCAGCAGCCAAGGACAGGGACCCATGAACACTGAAGCTTTCTTT. This encodes CASSQGQGPMNTEAFF.

V and J are TRBV6-1 and TRBJ1-2; 7 positions agree with TRBD1. The CDR3 length is 16 residues. Per germline, CDR1 MNHNS and CDR2 SASEGT. Trimming cost V 2 bases and J 5 bases; bases outside gene matches: 11. CDR3 loop: CASSESGGIGSYGYTF. The CDR3 DNA follows: TGTGCCAGCAGTGAATCAGGGGGGATCGGCTCATATGGCTACACCTTC.

This clonotype was seen repeatedly, ten times or more. At one end, the junction sequence differs from germline, possibly due to a read error. The genes are TRBV7-2 and TRBJ1-5; D unresolved. Per germline, CDR1 SGHTA and CDR2 FQGNSA. The CDR3 extends over 13 amino acids. For the CDR3, the DNA is TGTGCCAGCAGTTTAGATAGCAATCAGCCCCAGCATTTT. Encoded protein: CASSLDSNQPQHF.